The text below deals with one T cell receptor beta chain. What it binds is not known. This sample was included in a study of cytomegalovirus exposure and HLA in healthy donors. General study findings and limits: The study had only CMV serostatus as immune exposure information.

Trimming left V 4 bases short and J 2 bases short, with 12 bases between. CDR1 and CDR2 from the germline V gene are SQVTM and ANQGSEA. The CDR3 runs to 14 residues. In the PCR, 60 Vbeta and 13 Jbeta primers were used. Method: immunoSEQ multiplex PCR; TCRdb's copy keeps in-frame clones and lacks some. The data show about 190,000 clones, 84% seen once. This TCR came from a boy aged 5 to 17 in good health and CMV-seronegative. V and J are TRBV29-1 and TRBJ1-3; the D gene is possibly TRBD1 (5 bases). The sequencing input was PBMCs. DNA of the CDR3: TGCAGCGTTGTTTTGGCCAGGGCTGGAAACACCATATATTTT. Translating it yields CSVVLARAGNTIYF.